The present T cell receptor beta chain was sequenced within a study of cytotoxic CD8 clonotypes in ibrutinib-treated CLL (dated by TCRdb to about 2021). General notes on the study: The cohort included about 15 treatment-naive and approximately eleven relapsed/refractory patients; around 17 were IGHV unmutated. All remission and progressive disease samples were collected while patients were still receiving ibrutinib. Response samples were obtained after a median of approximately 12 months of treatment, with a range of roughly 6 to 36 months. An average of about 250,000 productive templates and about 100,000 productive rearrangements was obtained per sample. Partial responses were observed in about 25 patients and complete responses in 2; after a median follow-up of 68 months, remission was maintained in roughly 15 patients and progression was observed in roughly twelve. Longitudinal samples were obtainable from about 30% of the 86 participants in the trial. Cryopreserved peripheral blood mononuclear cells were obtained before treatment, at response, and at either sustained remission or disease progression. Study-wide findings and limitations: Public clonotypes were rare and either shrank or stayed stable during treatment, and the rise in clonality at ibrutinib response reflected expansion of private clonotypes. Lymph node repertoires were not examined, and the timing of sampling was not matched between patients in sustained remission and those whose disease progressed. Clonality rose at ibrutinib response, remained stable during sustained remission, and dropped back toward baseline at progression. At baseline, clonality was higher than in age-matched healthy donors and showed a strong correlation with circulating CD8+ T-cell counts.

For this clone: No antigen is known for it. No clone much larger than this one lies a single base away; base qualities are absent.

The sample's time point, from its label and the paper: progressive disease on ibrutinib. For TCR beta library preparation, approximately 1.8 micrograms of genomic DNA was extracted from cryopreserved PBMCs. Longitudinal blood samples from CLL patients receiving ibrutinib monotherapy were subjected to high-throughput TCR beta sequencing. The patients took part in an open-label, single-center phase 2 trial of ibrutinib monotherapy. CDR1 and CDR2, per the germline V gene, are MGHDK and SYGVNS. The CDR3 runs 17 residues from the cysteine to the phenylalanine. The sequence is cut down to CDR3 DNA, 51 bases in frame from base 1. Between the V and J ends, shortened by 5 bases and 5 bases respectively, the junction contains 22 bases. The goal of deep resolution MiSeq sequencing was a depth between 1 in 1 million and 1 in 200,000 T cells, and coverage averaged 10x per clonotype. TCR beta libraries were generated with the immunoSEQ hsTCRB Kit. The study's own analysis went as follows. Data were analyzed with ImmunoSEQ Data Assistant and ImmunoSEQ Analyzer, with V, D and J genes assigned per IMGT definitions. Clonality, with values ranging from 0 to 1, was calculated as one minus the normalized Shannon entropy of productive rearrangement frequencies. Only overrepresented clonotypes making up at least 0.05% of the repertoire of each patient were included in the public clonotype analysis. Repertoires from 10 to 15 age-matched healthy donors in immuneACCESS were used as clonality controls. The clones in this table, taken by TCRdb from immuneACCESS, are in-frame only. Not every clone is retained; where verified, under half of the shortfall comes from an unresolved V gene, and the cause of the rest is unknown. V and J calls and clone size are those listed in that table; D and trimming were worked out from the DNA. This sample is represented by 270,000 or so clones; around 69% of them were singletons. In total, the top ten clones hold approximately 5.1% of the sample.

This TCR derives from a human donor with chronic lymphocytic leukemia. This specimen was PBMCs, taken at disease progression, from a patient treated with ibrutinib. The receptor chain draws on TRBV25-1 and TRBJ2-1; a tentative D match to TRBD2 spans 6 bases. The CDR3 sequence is CASSNILGLLHDNEQFF. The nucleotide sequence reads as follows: TGTGCCAGCAGTAACATTCTGGGACTCTTACACGACAATGAGCAGTTCTTC.